This TCR beta chain was documented in a study of T cell responses to AZD1222 COVID-19 vaccine. Study conclusions and caveats: Two AZD1222 doses significantly raised spike-specific TCR breadth and depth over controls. Dominant at 160-218 and 743-854, vaccine-associated CD4 TCRs also spanned spike.

Trimming removed 5 bases from V and 5 bases from J; junction bases left unmatched: 11. The CDR3 consists of 16 residues. Germline V CDR1 and CDR2: SGHDT, YYEEEE. Notes on this clone: Its antigen is undetermined.

The repertoire was sequenced with immunoSEQ multiplex PCR; TCRdb's copy has only in-frame clones and lacks some. The table includes about 78,000 clones, about nine tenths detected once. The sequence came from an adult who received the AZD1222 COVID-19 vaccine. This sequence joins TRBV5-6 and TRBJ2-5, with TRBD1 matching 11 bases. The sample consisted of peripheral blood, taken 28 days after the second AZD1222 dose. DNA of the CDR3: TGTGCCAGCAGTGACGGACAGGGGGCATGGAGGGAGACCCAGTACTTC. This encodes CASSDGQGAWRETQYF. Complete variable domain (other parts from reference TRBV5-6 and TRBJ2-5): DAGVTQSPTHLIKTRGQQVTLRCSPKSGHDTVSWYQQALGQGPQFIFQYYEEEERQRGNFPDRFSGHQFPNYSSELNVNALLLGDSALYLCASSDGQGAWRETQYFGPGTRLLVL.